This T cell receptor (beta chain) was observed in a study of blood T cells in healthy people across ages. Notes on the study in general: A roughly linear age-dependent decrease characterized TCR beta diversity per million T cells. It was found that TCR beta diversity correlated strongly with the percentage of naive T cells.

Combining a sample-barcoded 5' primer with a J-beta primer mix, a second PCR ran for about 7 to 12 cycles. TCRdb re-called the 5' RACE reads with MiXCR, one entry per CDR3 protein. The profile shows around 2 million distinct CDR3 sequences, around 42% of them singletons. Points on this clonotype: What it binds is unknown.

There are 16 residues in the CDR3. Germline CDR1 reads LGHDT; CDR2 reads YNNKEL (reference sequence). The V end lost 4 bases, the J end lost 3 bases, and 19 bases lay between the germline ends. V and J are TRBV3-1 and TRBJ2-7; D perhaps matches TRBD1 (6 bases). The TCR was taken from a human donor in good health. The sequencing sample was made of blood. The CDR3 reads CASSPGQPPYSYEQYF. CDR3 nucleotides: TGTGCCAGCAGCCCTGGACAGCCCCCTTATAGCTACGAGCAGTACTTC.